This section outlines one TCR beta chain sequence together with its context. Its specificity is unknown. With 5 bases removed from V and 6 bases from J, the gap between germline ends came to 17 bases. Germline V gene sequence: CDR1 MNHNY, CDR2 SVGAGI (reference sequence). This CDR3 contains 15 residues. With 60 Vbeta and 13 Jbeta primers, the PCR was carried out. The table came from immunoSEQ multiplex PCR; TCRdb's copy has only in-frame clones and leaves some out. The data contain 200,000 to 300,000 clones, just under 85% of them singletons. The entry originates in a study of cytomegalovirus exposure and HLA in healthy donors. Study conclusions and caveats: On later analysis, the bulk of CMV-associated TCR beta chains appeared to be HLA-restricted. Presence/absence analyses took donor sequencing depth as roughly uniform. Prior analysis indicated that the majority of TCR beta V segments exhibited productivity approximately 87% or approximately 30% of the time.

As for the donors, each was a healthy bone marrow donor. The clonotype was recovered from a woman in her 40s in good health and CMV-seropositive. The sample was PBMCs. The chain employs TRBV6-6 and TRBJ1-3; tentative D call: TRBD1 (6 bases). The CDR3 DNA reads as TGTGCCAGCAGTAAGTGGACAGTCAATTCAAACACCATATATTTT. Translation gives CASSKWTVNSNTIYF.